This TCR beta chain appears in the sequencing data of a study of blood T cell repertoires in COVID-19. Overall study: Sites in the United States, Italy and Spain provided acute and convalescent COVID-19 samples.

Per the study methods: Using reference gene primer amplification, nucleated cell counts were estimated. The protocol was immunoSEQ multiplex PCR, while the TCRdb copy is restricted to in-frame clones and leaves out a portion. The V and J calls and clone size are taken from that table; D and trimming were inferred from the DNA. The repertoire holds about 150,000 clones, roughly 80% seen once, with roughly 3% in the top ten. The CDR3 has 12 residues. Germline CDR1 reads SGHNT; CDR2 reads YENEEA. Deletions cut 5 bases from V and 0 bases from J, with 3 bases between. The sequenced sample consisted of peripheral blood. The chain joins TRBV11-3 to TRBJ2-3, with D unclear. This TCR was recovered from a woman between 35 and 50 years old with active or convalescent COVID-19. DNA for the CDR3: TGTGCCAGCAGCCATAGCACAGATACGCAGTATTTT. It translates to CASSHSTDTQYF.